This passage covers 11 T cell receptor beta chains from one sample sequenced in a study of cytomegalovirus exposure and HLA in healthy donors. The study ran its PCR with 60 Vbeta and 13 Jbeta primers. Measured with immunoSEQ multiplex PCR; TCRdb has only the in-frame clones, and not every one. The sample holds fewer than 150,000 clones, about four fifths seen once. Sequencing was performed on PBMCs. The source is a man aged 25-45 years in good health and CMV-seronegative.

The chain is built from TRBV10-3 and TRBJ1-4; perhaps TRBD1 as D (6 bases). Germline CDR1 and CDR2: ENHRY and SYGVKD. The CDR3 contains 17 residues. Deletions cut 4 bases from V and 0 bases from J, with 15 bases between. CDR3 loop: CAISGADSKATNEKLFF. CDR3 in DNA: TGTGCCATCAGTGGGGCGGACAGTAAGGCAACTAATGAAAAACTGTTTTTT.

Here the CDR3 DNA reads TGTGCCAGCAGCTTAAGTCGGGGGTACTATGGCTACACCTTC. This gives the protein CASSLSRGYYGYTF. The chain couples TRBV7-8 to TRBJ1-2; perhaps TRBD1 as D (5 bases). The CDR3 is 14 residues long. Germline lookup yields CDR1 SGHVS and CDR2 FQNEAQ. The V gene lost 2 bases and the J gene lost 3 bases, with 10 bases spanning the gap.

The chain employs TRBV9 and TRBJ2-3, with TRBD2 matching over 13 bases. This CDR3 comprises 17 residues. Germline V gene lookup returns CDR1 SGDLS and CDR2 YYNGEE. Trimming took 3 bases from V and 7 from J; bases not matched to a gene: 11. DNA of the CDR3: TGTGCCAGCAGCGCCGGTGGGACTAGCGGGGTACTATATACGCAGTATTTT. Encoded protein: CASSAGGTSGVLYTQYF.

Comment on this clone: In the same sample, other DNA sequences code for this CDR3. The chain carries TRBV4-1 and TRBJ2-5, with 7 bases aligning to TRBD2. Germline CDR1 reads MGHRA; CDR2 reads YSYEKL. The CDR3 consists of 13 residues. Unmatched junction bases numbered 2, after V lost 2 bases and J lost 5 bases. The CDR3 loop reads CASSQREGETQYF. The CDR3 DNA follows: TGCGCCAGCAGCCAAAGGGAGGGTGAGACCCAGTACTTC.

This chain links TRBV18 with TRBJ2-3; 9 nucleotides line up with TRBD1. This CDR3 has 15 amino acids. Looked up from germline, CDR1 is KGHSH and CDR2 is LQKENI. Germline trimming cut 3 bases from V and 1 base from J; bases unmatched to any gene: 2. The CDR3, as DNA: TGTGCCAGCTCACCCGGACAGGGGCGCACAGATACGCAGTATTTT. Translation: CASSPGQGRTDTQYF.

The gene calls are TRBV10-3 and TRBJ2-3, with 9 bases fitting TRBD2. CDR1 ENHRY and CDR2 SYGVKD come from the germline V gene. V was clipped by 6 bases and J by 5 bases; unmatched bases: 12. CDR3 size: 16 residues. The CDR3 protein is CAISPALAGLVDTQYF. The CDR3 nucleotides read TGTGCCATCAGCCCCGCCCTAGCGGGACTCGTAGATACGCAGTATTTT.

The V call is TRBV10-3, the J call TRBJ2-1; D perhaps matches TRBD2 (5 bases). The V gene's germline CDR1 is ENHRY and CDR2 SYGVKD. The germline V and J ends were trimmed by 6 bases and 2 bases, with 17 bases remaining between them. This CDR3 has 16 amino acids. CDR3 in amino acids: CAIRADGLTTYNEQFF. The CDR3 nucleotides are TGTGCCATCAGGGCGGACGGCCTGACTACCTACAATGAGCAGTTCTTC.

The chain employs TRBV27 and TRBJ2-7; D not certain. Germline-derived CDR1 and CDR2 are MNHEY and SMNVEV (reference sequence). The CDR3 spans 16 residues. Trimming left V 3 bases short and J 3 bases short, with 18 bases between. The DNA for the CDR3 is TGTGCCAGCAGTTTTACCGCGGAAAGCAATCTCTACGAGCAGTACTTC. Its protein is CASSFTAESNLYEQYF.

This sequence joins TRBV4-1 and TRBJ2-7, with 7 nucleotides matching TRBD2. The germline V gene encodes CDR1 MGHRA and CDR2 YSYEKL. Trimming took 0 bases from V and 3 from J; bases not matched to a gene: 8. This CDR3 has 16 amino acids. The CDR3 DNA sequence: TGCGCCAGCAGCCAAGATGTGGGGGGGAGCGTCTACGAGCAGTACTTC. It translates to CASSQDVGGSVYEQYF.

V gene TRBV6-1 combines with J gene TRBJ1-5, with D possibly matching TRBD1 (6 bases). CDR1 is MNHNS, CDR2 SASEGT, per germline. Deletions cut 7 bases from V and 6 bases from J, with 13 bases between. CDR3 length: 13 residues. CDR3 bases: TGTGCCAGCACCTCAGGGGATGCTCAGCCCCAGCATTTT. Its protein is CASTSGDAQPQHF.

CDR3 protein: CASSLTQGNTIYF. Here the CDR3 DNA reads TGTGCCAGCAGTTTAACCCAGGGAAACACCATATATTTT. The V and J genes are TRBV28 and TRBJ1-3; D remains ambiguous. The CDR3 covers 13 residues. Trimming removed 2 bases from V and 4 bases from J, with 6 bases in between. The germline V gene encodes CDR1 MDHEN and CDR2 SYDVKM.